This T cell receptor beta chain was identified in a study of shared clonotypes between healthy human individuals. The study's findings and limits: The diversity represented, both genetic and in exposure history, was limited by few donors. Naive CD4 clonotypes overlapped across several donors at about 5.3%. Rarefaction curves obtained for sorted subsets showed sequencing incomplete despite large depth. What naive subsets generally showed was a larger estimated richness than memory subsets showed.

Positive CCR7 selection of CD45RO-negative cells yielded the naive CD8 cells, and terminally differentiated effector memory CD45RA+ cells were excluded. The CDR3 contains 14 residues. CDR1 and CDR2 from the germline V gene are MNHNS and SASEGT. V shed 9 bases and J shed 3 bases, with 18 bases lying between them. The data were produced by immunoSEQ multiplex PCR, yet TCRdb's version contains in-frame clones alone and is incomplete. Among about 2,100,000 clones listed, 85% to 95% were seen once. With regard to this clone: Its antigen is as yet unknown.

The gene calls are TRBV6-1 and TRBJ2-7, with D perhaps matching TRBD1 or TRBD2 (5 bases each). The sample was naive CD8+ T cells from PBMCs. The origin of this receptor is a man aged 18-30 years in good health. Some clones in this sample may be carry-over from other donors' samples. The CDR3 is CASRGAAILYEQYF. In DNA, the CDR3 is TGTGCCAGTCGAGGGGCAGCTATACTCTACGAGCAGTACTTC.